This TCR beta chain originates from a study of T cell responses to AZD1222 COVID-19 vaccine. This CDR3 is built from 17 residues. Germline CDR1 SGHVS, CDR2 FQNEAQ. V lost 5 bases and J lost 4, with 22 bases in between. Sequenced by immunoSEQ multiplex PCR; TCRdb stores in-frame clones only, minus some. This sample has some 80,000 clones, with 90% found just once. The specimen was peripheral blood, collected on day 0 of AZD1222 vaccination. The sequence was obtained from an adult in good health. V and J are TRBV7-8 and TRBJ2-3; the D gene is possibly TRBD2 (7 bases). Here the CDR3 reads CASSPYGGPSRADTQYF. The CDR3 bases are TGTGCCAGCAGCCCGTACGGGGGGCCTAGCCGCGCAGATACGCAGTATTTT. Supplemented by reference TRBV7-8 and TRBJ2-3, the full variable domain reads GAGVSQSPRYKVAKRGQDVALRCDPISGHVSLFWYQQALGQGPEFLTYFQNEAQLDKSGLPSDRFFAERPEGSVSTLKIQRTQQEDSAVYLCASSPYGGPSRADTQYFGPGTRLTVL.